This T cell receptor (beta chain) was recorded in a study of T-cell reconstitution after alpha-beta-depleted transplantation in children. The CDR3 length is 20 residues. Germline V lookup: CDR1 SGHRS, CDR2 YFSETQ. With 1 base removed from V and 0 bases from J, the gap between germline ends came to 23 bases. Unique molecular identifiers were built into the TCRbeta library. TCRdb fed the PCR reads into MiXCR, producing one record per CDR3 protein. The profile shows 500,000 to 650,000 distinct CDR3 sequences, roughly 13% of them singletons. This specimen consisted of PBMCs, mostly from graft donor cells, obtained 360 days after TCRalphabeta/CD19-depleted stem cell transplant. This receptor was taken from a male patient younger than 18 who had a stem cell transplant for acute myeloid leukemia, so the T cells may come from the graft donor. The chain combines TRBV5-1 with TRBJ2-1; a weak D match, TRBD2 (6 bases). In DNA, the CDR3 is TGCGCCAGCAGCTTGCCCGAAATGGGTGGCGGGGTCAGCTCCTACAATGAGCAGTTCTTC. Translation gives CASSLPEMGGGVSSYNEQFF.